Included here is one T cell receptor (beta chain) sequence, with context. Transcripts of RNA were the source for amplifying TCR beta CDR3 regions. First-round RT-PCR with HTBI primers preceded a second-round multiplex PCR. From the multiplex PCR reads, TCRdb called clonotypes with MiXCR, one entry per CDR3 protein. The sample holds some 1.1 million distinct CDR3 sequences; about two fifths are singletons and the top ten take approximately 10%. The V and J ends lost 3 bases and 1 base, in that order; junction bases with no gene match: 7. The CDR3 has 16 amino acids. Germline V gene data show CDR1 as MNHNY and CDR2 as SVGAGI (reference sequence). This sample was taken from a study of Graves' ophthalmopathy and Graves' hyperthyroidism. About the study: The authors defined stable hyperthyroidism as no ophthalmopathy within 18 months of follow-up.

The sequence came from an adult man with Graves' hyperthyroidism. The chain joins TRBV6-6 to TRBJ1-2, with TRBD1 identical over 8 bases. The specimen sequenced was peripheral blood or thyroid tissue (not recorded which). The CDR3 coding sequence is TGTGCCAGCAGTTATGTGCAGGGGGCCCTTAACTATGGCTACACCTTC. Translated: CASSYVQGALNYGYTF.